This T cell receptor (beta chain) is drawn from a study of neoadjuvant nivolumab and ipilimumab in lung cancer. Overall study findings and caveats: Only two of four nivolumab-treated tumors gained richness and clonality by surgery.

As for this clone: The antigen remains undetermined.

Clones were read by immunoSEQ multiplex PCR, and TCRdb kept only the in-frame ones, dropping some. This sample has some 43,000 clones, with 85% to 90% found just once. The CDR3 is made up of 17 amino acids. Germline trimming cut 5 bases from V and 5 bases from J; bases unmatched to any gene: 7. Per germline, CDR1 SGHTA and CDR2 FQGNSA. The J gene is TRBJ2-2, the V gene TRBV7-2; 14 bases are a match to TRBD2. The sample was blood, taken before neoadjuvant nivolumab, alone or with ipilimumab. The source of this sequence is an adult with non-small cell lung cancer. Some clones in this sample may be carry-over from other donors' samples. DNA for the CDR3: TGTGCCAGCAGCGGGGGACTAGCGGGAGTGATTACCGGGGAGCTGTTTTTT. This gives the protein CASSGGLAGVITGELFF.